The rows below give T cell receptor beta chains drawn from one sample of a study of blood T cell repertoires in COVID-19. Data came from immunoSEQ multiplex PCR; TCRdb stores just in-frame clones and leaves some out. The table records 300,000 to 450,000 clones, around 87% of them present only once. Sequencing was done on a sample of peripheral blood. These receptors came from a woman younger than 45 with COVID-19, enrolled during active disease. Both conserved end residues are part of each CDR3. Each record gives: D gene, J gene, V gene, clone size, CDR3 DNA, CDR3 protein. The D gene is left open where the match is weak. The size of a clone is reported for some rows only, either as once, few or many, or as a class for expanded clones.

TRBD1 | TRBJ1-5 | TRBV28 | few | TGTGCCAGCAGCGGACAGGCCCACCAGCCCCAGCATTTT | CASSGQAHQPQHF
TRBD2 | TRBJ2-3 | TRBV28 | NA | TGTGCCAGCAGTGTGGGACTAGCGCACACAGATACGCAGTATTTT | CASSVGLAHTDTQYF
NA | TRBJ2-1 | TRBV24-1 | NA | TGTGCCACCAGTGATTTGCTAAGAGGCAATGAGCAGTTCTTC | CATSDLLRGNEQFF
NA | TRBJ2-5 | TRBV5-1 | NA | TGCGCCAGCAGCTCCGCGGGACTGCCCCCCAGGACCCAGTACTTC | CASSSAGLPPRTQYF
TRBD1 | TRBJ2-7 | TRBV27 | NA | TGTGCCAGCAGTCGCACCGGGACAGCCTACGAGCAGTACTTC | CASSRTGTAYEQYF
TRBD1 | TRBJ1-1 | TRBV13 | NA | TGTGCCAGCAGCTTGGGACAGGGGGCGCCTGGCACTGAAGCTTTCTTT | CASSLGQGAPGTEAFF
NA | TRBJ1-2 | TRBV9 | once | TGTGCCAGCAGCGTAGAGCTGGAGGCCTATGGCTACACCTTC | CASSVELEAYGYTF
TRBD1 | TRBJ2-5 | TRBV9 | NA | TGTGCCAGCAGCGTAGATGGGACAGGGGGCCTCTTAGAGACCCAGTACTTC | CASSVDGTGGLLETQYF
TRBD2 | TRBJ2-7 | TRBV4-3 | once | TGCGCCAGCAGCTTAGAAGCGGGGGCACGGGAGCAGTACTTC | CASSLEAGAREQYF
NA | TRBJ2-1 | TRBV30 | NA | TGTGCCTGGAGTGTTAGGGGAGGCGAGCAGTTCTTC | CAWSVRGGEQFF
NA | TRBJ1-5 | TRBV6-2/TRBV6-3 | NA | TGTGCCAGCAGTTACTCGAGAGTTCAGCCCCAGCATTTT | CASSYSRVQPQHF